Listed here are 9 T cell receptor beta chains from one sample, sequenced in a study of T-cell memory formation after mild COVID-19. Using its own MiXCR run on the 5' RACE reads, TCRdb lists one record per CDR3 protein. The sample consists of some 290,000 distinct CDR3 sequences, around 16% of them appearing once. The sample consisted of PBMCs or a T cell subset sorted from them (not recorded which). All receptors come from a man aged 18 to 29 who had mild COVID-19 (a few samples of this study predate the infection). Cell type and time point are not known.

V gene TRBV19 combines with J gene TRBJ1-2; 8 nucleotides agree with TRBD1. The CDR3 totals 16 residues. In germline, CDR1 is LNHDA, CDR2 SQIVND (reference sequence). The V and J ends lost 3 bases and 4 bases, in that order; junction bases with no gene match: 10. Here the CDR3 DNA reads TGTGCCAGTAGTATCCCGACAGGGGAAGACCCCTATGGCTACACCTTC. It specifies CASSIPTGEDPYGYTF.

This chain uses TRBV4-3 with TRBJ1-1; D is unresolved. Per the germline V gene, CDR1 is LGHNA and CDR2 is YSLEER. This CDR3 is 14 amino acids long. V lost 1 base and J 1 base, leaving 7 bases between the germline ends. For the CDR3, the DNA is TGCGCCAGCAGCCAAGGGAAGGGGAACACTGAAGCTTTCTTT. Translation: CASSQGKGNTEAFF.

The chain is built from TRBV7-6 and TRBJ1-1; D is undetermined. The CDR3 totals 16 residues. V lost 6 bases, J lost 1 base, and 18 bases lay in between. Germline values: CDR1 SGHVS, CDR2 FNYEAQ. CDR3 in DNA: TGTGCCAGCAGTCCCGGGGTGTTTGGTCCGAACACTGAAGCTTTCTTT. It translates to CASSPGVFGPNTEAFF.

This clonotype was observed a few times. The V and J genes are TRBV19 and TRBJ1-4, with D tentatively TRBD1 (5 bases). Germline values: CDR1 LNHDA, CDR2 SQIVND (reference sequence). Trimming removed 0 bases from V and 3 bases from J, with 11 bases in between. There are 16 residues in the CDR3. The CDR3 protein is CASSIDSGQANEKLFF. CDR3 in DNA: TGTGCCAGTAGTATAGATTCCGGACAAGCTAATGAAAAACTGTTTTTT.

This sequence joins TRBV27 and TRBJ2-7; 10 nucleotides align to TRBD1. The CDR3 has 15 residues. Germline loops: CDR1 MNHEY, CDR2 SMNVEV (reference sequence). Trimming removed 6 bases from V and 3 bases from J; junction bases left unmatched: 8. The CDR3 coding sequence is TGTGCCAGCAGCTTCGGGGGACAGGGGTTCTACGAGCAGTACTTC. Translated, it gives CASSFGGQGFYEQYF.

This chain connects TRBV29-1 to TRBJ2-3, with D possibly TRBD1 on 5 matching bases. Germline V gene sequence: CDR1 SQVTM, CDR2 ANQGSEA. This CDR3 is 14 amino acids long. Trimming removed 4 bases at V and 2 bases at J, with 13 bases between. This CDR3 reads CSVGSGPSTDTQYF. As DNA, the CDR3 is TGCAGCGTTGGGTCAGGGCCGTCCACAGATACGCAGTATTTT.

The rearrangement uses TRBV11-2 and TRBJ2-7, with no clear D. Trimming left V 4 bases short and J 4 bases short, with 11 bases between. The CDR3 sequence is 13 residues long. Germline loops: CDR1 SGHAT, CDR2 FQNNGV. The CDR3 is CASSYSKAYEQYF. As DNA, the CDR3 is TGTGCCAGCAGCTACAGTAAAGCGTACGAGCAGTACTTC.

The chain recombines TRBV5-6 with TRBJ1-1; weak D call: TRBD1 (5 bases). This CDR3 has 12 residues. Germline values: CDR1 SGHDT, CDR2 YYEEEE. Trimming stripped 6 bases from V and 5 bases from J, with 11 bases between. In DNA, the CDR3 is TGTGCCAGCAACAACGGGGGTACTGAAGCTTTCTTT. Protein product: CASNNGGTEAFF.

This clonotype was detected only once. The chain employs TRBV11-2 and TRBJ1-4; D call uncertain. The CDR3 has 16 amino acids. Looked up from germline, CDR1 is SGHAT and CDR2 is FQNNGV. V was cut by 0 bases and J by 5 bases, with 13 bases left in between. DNA of the CDR3: TGTGCCAGCAGCTTAGAAGTGGCGACAAAGAATGAAAAACTGTTTTTT. Translation: CASSLEVATKNEKLFF. The full variable domain, its missing parts supplied by reference TRBV11-2 and TRBJ1-4, is EAGVAQSPRYKIIEKRQSVAFWCNPISGHATLYWYQQILGQGPKLLIQFQNNGVVDDSQLPKDRFSAERLKGVDSTLKIQPAKLEDSAVYLCASSLEVATKNEKLFFGSGTQLSVL.